The rows below give T cell receptor beta chains drawn from one sample of a study of lymphopenia after photon versus proton radiotherapy. Clones were read by immunoSEQ multiplex PCR, and TCRdb kept only the in-frame ones, dropping some. This sample has about 35,000 clones; around nine tenths occur once, and the top ten carry 12% to 15%. The source was peripheral blood, collected from a patient treated with photon-based radiotherapy. These receptors came from a man in his 60s with cholangiocarcinoma. Both conserved end residues are trimmed from each CDR3.

cdr3_length	v_call	j_call	cdr3_aa
15	TRBV19	TRBJ1-5	ASNTHWDRLSDQPQH
16	TRBV10-3	TRBJ2-7	ASGGTGTKSGRAGEQY
11	TRBV28	TRBJ1-2	ASSPGTNYGYT
13	TRBV7-2	TRBJ1-4	ASSLGGTVNEKLF
12	TRBV7-9	TRBJ1-1	ASSQQGGVAEAF
14	TRBV6-6	TRBJ1-5	ASSHRTDLSNQPQH
13	TRBV28	TRBJ2-3	ASSPLARSTDTQY
9	TRBV28	TRBJ1-5	ASSSHQPQH
12	TRBV7-9	TRBJ2-7	ASSSSGTTYEQY
12	TRBV19	-	ASSDRGFSYEQY
11	TRBV11-2	TRBJ2-7	ASSAAFTYEQY
13	TRBV5-1	TRBJ1-2	ASSLGTGESYGYT
10	TRBV7-8	TRBJ2-5	ASSLDLETQY
14	TRBV7-8	TRBJ2-5	ASSLPSGRHQETQY
11	TRBV7-2	TRBJ1-3	ASSLAGENTIY
12	TRBV12-5	TRBJ1-1	ASGSPGRTAEAF
11	TRBV4-2	TRBJ1-4	ASSQGDLEKLF
15	TRBV4-1	TRBJ2-7	ASSPGTSGRARWEQY
15	TRBV28	TRBJ1-4	ASSPSSALRANEKLF
10	TRBV5-1	TRBJ2-7	ASRGDNYEQY
11	TRBV9	TRBJ2-2	ASSVEVGGELF
15	TRBV5-1	TRBJ2-1	ASSRGLAGGSPNEQF
15	TRBV7-8	TRBJ2-3	ASSPPASGTSTDTQY
13	TRBV7-2	TRBJ1-5	ASSLVFGGNQPQH
13	TRBV5-4	TRBJ2-7	ASSLPGQSSYEQY
14	TRBV6-5	TRBJ2-1	ASSYSRDLGNNEQF
13	TRBV14	TRBJ1-2	ASSQDVQEYSGYT
13	TRBV4-1	TRBJ2-3	ASSQEWGGTDTQY
11	TRBV28	TRBJ1-5	ASVGGANQPQH
9	TRBV29-1	TRBJ2-5	SALNRETQY
15	TRBV4-1	TRBJ2-1	ASSQPRLVRSYNEQF
13	TRBV6-6	TRBJ1-6	ASSYSHLDNSPLH
13	TRBV9	TRBJ1-6	ASSVTGTLNSPLH
11	TRBV6-6	TRBJ1-1	ASSYSGGTEAF
12	TRBV2	TRBJ2-3	ASSESRVGNTQY
11	TRBV19	TRBJ1-4	ASSTRDGEKLF
14	TRBV28	TRBJ1-5	ASSSNRGQSNQPQH
12	TRBV4-3	TRBJ2-5	ASSQDQTQETQY
11	TRBV11-1	TRBJ1-5	ASSRGGDQPQH
11	TRBV6-1	TRBJ1-5	ASSDSANQPQH
13	TRBV18	TRBJ1-5	ASSLTGDSNQPQH
14	TRBV9	TRBJ2-2	ASSPLAGGPTGELF
12	TRBV5-4	TRBJ2-1	ASSNEGWDNEQF
11	TRBV12-5	TRBJ2-7	ASGLVPLYEQY
14	TRBV28	TRBJ2-4	ASSTPDRAGKNIQY
10	TRBV5-8	TRBJ1-5	ASSLIGQPQH
10	TRBV7-9	TRBJ2-5	ASRGTGETQY
12	TRBV10-1	TRBJ2-5	ASSERDSSETQY
14	TRBV27	TRBJ2-1	ASSFFAGGPYNEQF
10	TRBV5-1	TRBJ2-7	ASSFTGIEQY
12	TRBV18	TRBJ1-5	ASSLSYSNQPQH
12	TRBV25-1	TRBJ1-6	ASRAQGGNSPLH
13	TRBV5-8	TRBJ1-4	ASTMIGGSNEKLF